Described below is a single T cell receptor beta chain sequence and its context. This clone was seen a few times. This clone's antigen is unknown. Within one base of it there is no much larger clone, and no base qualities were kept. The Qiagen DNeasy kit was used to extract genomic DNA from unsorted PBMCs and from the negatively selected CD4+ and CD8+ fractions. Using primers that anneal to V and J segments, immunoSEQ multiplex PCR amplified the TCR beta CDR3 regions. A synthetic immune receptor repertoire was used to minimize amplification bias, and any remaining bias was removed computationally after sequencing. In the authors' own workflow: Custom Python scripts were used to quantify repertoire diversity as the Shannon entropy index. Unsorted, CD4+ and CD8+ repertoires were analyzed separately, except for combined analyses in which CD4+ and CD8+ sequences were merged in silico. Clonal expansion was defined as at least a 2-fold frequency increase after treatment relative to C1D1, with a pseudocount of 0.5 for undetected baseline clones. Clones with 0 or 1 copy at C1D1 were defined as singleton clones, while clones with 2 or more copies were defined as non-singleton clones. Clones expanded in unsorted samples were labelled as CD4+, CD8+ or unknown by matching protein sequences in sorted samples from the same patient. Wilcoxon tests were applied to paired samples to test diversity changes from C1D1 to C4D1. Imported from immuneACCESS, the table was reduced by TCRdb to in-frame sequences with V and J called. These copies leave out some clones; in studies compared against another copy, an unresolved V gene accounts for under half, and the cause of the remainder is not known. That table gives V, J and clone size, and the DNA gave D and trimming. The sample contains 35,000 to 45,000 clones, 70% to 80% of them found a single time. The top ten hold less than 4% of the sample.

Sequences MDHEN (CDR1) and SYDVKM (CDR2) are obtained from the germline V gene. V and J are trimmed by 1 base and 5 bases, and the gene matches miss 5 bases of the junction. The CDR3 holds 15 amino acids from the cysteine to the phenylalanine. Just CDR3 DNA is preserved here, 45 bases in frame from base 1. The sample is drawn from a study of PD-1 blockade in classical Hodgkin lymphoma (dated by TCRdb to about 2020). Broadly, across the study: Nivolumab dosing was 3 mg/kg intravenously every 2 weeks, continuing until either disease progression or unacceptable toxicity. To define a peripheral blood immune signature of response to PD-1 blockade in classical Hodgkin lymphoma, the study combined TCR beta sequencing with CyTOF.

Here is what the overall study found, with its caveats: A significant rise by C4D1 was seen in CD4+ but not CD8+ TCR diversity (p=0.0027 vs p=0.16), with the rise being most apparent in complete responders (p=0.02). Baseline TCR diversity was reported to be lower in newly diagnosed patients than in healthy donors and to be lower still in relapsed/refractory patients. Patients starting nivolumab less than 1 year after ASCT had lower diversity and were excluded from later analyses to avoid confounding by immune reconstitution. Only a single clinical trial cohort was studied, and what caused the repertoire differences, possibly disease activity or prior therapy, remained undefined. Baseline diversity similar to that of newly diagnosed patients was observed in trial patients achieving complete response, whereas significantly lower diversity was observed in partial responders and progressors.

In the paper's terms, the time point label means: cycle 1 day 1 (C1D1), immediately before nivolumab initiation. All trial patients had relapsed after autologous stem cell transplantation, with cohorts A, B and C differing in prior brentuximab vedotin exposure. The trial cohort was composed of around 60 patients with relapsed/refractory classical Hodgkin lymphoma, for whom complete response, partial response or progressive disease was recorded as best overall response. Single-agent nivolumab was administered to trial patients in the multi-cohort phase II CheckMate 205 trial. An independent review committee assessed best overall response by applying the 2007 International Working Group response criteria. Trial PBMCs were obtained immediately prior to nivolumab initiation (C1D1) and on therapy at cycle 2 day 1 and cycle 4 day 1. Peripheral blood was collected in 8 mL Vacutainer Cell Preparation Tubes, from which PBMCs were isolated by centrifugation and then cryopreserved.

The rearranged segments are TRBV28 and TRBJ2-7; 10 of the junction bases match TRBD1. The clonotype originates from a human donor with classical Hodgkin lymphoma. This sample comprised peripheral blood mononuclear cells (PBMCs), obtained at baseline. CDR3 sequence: CASSLFPGTGDEQYF. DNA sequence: TGTGCCAGCAGTTTATTCCCCGGGACAGGGGACGAGCAGTACTTC.